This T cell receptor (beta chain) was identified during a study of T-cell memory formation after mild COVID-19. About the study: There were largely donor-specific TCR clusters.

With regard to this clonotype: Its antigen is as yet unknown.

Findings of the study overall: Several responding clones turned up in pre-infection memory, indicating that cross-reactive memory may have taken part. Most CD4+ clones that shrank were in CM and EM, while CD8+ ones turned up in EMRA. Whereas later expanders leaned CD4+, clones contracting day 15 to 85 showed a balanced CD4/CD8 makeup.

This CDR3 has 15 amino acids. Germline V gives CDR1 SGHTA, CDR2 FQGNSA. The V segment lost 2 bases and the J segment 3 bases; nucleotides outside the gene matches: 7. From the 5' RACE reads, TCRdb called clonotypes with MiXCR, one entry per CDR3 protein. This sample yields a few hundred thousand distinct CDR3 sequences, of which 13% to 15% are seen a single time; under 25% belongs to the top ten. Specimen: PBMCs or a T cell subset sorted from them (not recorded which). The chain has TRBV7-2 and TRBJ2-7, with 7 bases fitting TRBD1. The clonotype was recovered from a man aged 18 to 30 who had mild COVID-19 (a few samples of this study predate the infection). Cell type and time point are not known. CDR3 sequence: CASSLRPGQHYEQYV. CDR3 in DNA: TGTGCCAGCAGCTTAAGGCCGGGACAGCACTACGAGCAGTACGTC.